This TCR beta chain was profiled in a study of cytomegalovirus exposure and HLA in healthy donors. The V segment lost 8 bases and the J segment 3 bases; nucleotides outside the gene matches: 5. The CDR3 covers 14 residues. Per germline, CDR1 SNHLY and CDR2 FYNNEI. The PCR had 60 Vbeta and 13 Jbeta primers. Repertoires were generated with immunoSEQ multiplex PCR, while TCRdb's copy carries only in-frame clones and drops some. The table records 100,000 to 150,000 clones, roughly 84% of them present only once. V gene TRBV2 combines with J gene TRBJ2-5, with TRBD1 matching 11 bases. This sequence was found in a man aged 45-60 years in good health and CMV-seronegative. Sequenced: PBMCs. In DNA, the CDR3 is TGTGCCAGCGGGCGGGACAGGGGGGAAGAGACCCAGTACTTC. Residues: CASGRDRGEETQYF.